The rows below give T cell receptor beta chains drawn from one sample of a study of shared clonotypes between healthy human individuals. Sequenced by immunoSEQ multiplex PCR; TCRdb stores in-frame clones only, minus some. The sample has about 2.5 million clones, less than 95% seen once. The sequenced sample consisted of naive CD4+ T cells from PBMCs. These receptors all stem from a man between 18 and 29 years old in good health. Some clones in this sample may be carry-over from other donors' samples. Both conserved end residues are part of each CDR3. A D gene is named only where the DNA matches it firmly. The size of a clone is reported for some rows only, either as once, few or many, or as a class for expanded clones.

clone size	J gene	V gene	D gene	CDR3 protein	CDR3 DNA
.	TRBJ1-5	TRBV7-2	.	CASSSRLSGQPQHF	TGTGCCAGCAGCTCCCGTCTTTCGGGTCAGCCCCAGCATTTT
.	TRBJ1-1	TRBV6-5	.	CASFGTENTEAFF	TGTGCCAGTTTTGGGACGGAGAACACTGAAGCTTTCTTT
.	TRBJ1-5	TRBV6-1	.	CASSDRQNSNQPQHF	TGTGCCAGCAGTGACAGACAGAATAGCAATCAGCCCCAGCATTTT
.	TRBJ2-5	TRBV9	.	CASSVGSGPFVETQYF	TGTGCCAGCAGCGTAGGATCGGGCCCTTTTGTAGAGACCCAGTACTTC
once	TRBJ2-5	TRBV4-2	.	CASSQEGGREETQYF	TGTGCCAGCAGCCAAGAAGGAGGCAGGGAAGAGACCCAGTACTTC
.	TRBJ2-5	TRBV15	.	CATSRVQSGQETQYF	TGTGCCACCAGCAGAGTTCAGTCAGGCCAAGAGACCCAGTACTTC
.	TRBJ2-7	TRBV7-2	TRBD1	CASSLARGGRLSYEQYF	TGTGCCAGCAGCTTAGCAAGAGGGGGCCGATTATCCTACGAGCAGTACTTC
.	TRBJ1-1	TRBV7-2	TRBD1	CASSLLGQASEAFF	TGTGCCAGCAGCTTACTCGGACAGGCCTCTGAAGCTTTCTTT
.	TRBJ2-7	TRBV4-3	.	CASSQGATNYEQYF	TGCGCCAGCAGCCAAGGTGCTACTAACTACGAGCAGTACTTC
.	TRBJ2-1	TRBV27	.	CGGHEQFF	TGTGGTGGGCATGAGCAGTTCTTC
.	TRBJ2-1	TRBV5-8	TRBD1	CASSSKPRQGSNEQFF	TGTGCCAGCAGCTCCAAGCCAAGACAGGGAAGCAATGAGCAGTTCTTC
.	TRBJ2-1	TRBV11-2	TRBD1	CASSLGQGFAEQFF	TGTGCCAGCAGCTTAGGACAGGGGTTCGCGGAGCAGTTCTTC
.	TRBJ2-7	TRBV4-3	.	CASSQAGEQYF	TGCGCCAGCAGCCAAGCGGGAGAGCAGTACTTC
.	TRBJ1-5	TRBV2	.	CASRSQVSNQPQHF	TGTGCCAGCAGGTCTCAAGTTAGCAATCAGCCCCAGCATTTT
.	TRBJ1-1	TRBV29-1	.	CSVVAFTDTEAFF	TGCAGCGTTGTCGCCTTCACGGACACTGAAGCTTTCTTT
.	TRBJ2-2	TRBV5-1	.	CASSLERGTGELFF	TGCGCCAGCAGCTTGGAACGTGGGACCGGGGAGCTGTTTTTT
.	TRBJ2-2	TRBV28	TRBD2	CATKLAGYTGELFF	TGTGCCACGAAACTAGCGGGATACACCGGGGAGCTGTTTTTT
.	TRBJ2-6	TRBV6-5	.	CATRESGANVLTF	TGTGCCACCCGAGAGTCTGGGGCCAACGTCCTGACTTTC
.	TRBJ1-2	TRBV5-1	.	CASSLSGAAGYTF	TGCGCCAGCAGCTTGTCCGGGGCGGCTGGCTACACCTTC
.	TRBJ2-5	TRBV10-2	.	CASSEGRRTETQYF	TGCGCCAGCAGTGAGGGGCGCCGGACCGAGACCCAGTACTTC
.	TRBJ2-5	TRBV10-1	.	CASSDGSGVETQYF	TGCGCCAGCAGTGACGGTTCGGGGGTGGAGACCCAGTACTTC
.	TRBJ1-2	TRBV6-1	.	CASSAGRDGNYGYTF	TGTGCCAGCAGTGCCGGAAGGGACGGTAACTATGGCTACACCTTC
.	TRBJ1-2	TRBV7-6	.	CASSLAKDSKPSGYGYTF	TGTGCCAGCAGCTTAGCCAAGGACAGTAAACCCAGTGGCTATGGCTACACCTTC
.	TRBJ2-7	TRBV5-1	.	CASSAGLSSVSYEQYF	TGCGCCAGCAGTGCTGGACTGTCTTCCGTGTCCTACGAGCAGTACTTC
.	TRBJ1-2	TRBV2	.	CASKRGVVNYGYTF	TGTGCCAGCAAGAGGGGGGTAGTCAACTATGGCTACACCTTC
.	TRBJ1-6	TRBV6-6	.	CASSPPTSPLHF	TGTGCCAGCAGTCCCCCTACTTCACCCCTCCACTTT
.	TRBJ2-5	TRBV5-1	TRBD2	CASAPRLADFGETQYF	TGCGCCAGCGCACCCAGACTAGCGGACTTTGGGGAGACCCAGTACTTC
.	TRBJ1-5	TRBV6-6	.	CASSYSGRQPQHF	TGTGCCAGCAGTTATAGTGGGAGGCAGCCCCAGCATTTT